The 32 T cell receptor beta chains below all came from one sample that was sequenced in a study of T cell responses to AZD1222 COVID-19 vaccine. TCRdb keeps only in-frame clones here, not all; method: immunoSEQ multiplex PCR. The table has roughly 160,000 clones, about 91% seen once. Sequencing used peripheral blood, obtained 28 days after the second AZD1222 dose. The origin of the receptors is an adult who received the AZD1222 COVID-19 vaccine.

This chain joins TRBV6-5 and TRBJ1-2; the D gene is possibly TRBD1 (6 bases). Germline V gene data show CDR1 as MNHEY and CDR2 as SVGAGI. Between the trimmed V and J ends, which lost 6 bases and 4 bases, there was a span of 15 bases. The CDR3 has 14 amino acids. In DNA form, the CDR3 reads TGTGCCAGCAGCGTGATGGGGGCAGTCTATGGCTACACCTTC. Its translation is CASSVMGAVYGYTF.

This sequence joins TRBV7-9 and TRBJ2-7; a weak D match, TRBD2 (5 bases). With 3 bases removed from V and 0 bases from J, the gap between germline ends came to 12 bases. Germline lookup yields CDR1 SEHNR and CDR2 FQNEAQ (reference sequence). CDR3 length equals 15 residues. The CDR3 reads CASSFGDGLSYEQYF. Written as DNA, the CDR3 is TGTGCCAGCAGCTTCGGCGACGGACTCTCCTACGAGCAGTACTTC. Full variable domain (missing parts from reference TRBV7-9 and TRBJ2-7): DTGVSQNPRHKITKRGQNVTFRCDPISEHNRLYWYRQTLGQGPEFLTYFQNEAQLEKSRLLSDRFSAERPKGSFSTLEIQRTEQGDSAMYLCASSFGDGLSYEQYFGPGTRLTVT.

This chain uses TRBV7-2 with TRBJ2-3; 9 nucleotides align to TRBD2. The J segment lost 5 bases and the V segment lost 5 bases, leaving 17 bases of the junction unmatched. This CDR3 comprises 18 residues. Germline CDR1 SGHTA, CDR2 FQGNSA. The chain's CDR3 is CASSGVYSGRHPQDTQYF. CDR3 DNA: TGTGCCAGCAGCGGAGTATATAGCGGGAGACATCCCCAAGATACGCAGTATTTT.

The chain is built from TRBV28 and TRBJ1-1; TRBD1 matches at 8 bases. Losses at the gene ends were 2 bases for V and 5 bases for J; bases not matched to a gene: 10. This CDR3 contains 16 residues. Germline lookup yields CDR1 MDHEN and CDR2 SYDVKM. DNA of the CDR3: TGTGCCAGCAGTTTACCGAAGGGACAGGCCTTGACTGAAGCTTTCTTT. It codes for CASSLPKGQALTEAFF.

The chain recombines TRBV3-1 (or the pseudogene TRBV3-2) with TRBJ1-1; D not certain. With 8 bases removed from V and 6 bases from J, the gap between germline ends came to 13 bases. This CDR3 has 12 amino acids. Looked up from germline, CDR1 is LGHDT and CDR2 is YNNKEL (reference sequence). CDR3 amino acids: CASGNIGSEAFF. Written as DNA, the CDR3 is TGTGCCAGCGGAAACATTGGATCTGAAGCTTTCTTT.

V and J are TRBV6-2 or TRBV6-3 and TRBJ1-1; a possible D gene is TRBD1 (6 bases). The CDR3 totals 14 residues. Germline-derived CDR1 and CDR2 are MNHEY and SVGEGT. Trimming removed 7 bases from V and 8 bases from J, with 20 bases in between. The CDR3: CASNPVPSGGEAFF. The CDR3 DNA sequence: TGTGCCAGCAACCCGGTCCCGAGCGGGGGCGAAGCTTTCTTT.

This rearrangement joins TRBV21-1 to TRBJ1-2; no DNA check was done on the table's D call, TRBD1. TRBV21-1 is a recognized pseudogene. The CDR3 runs to 16 residues. The CDR3 spells CASSAPVGTGQYGYTF. Here the CDR3 DNA reads TGTGCCAGCAGCGCCCCCGTCGGGACAGGGCAATATGGCTACACCTTC.

This clone has a handful of counts. The chain uses TRBV19 and TRBJ2-1; D call uncertain. Trimming left V 0 bases short and J 0 bases short, with 12 bases between. Germline loops: CDR1 LNHDA, CDR2 SQIVND (reference sequence). CDR3 length: 17 amino acids. In DNA form, the CDR3 reads TGTGCCAGTAGTATAGATCGGCTGCGAAGCTCCTACAATGAGCAGTTCTTC. Amino acids: CASSIDRLRSSYNEQFF.

The J gene is TRBJ1-4, the V gene TRBV29-1; 9 positions match TRBD1. From germline, CDR1 is SQVTM and CDR2 ANQGSEA. The J segment lost 8 bases and the V segment lost 7 bases, leaving 8 bases of the junction unmatched. This CDR3 is 13 amino acids long. CDR3 sequence reads: CSAPGTGNEKLFF. The CDR3 DNA reads TGCAGCGCCCCCGGGACAGGGAACGAAAAACTGTTTTTT.

The chain recombines TRBV4-3 with TRBJ2-2; perhaps TRBD2 as D (5 bases). The CDR3 sequence is 15 residues long. Germline V gene data show CDR1 as LGHNA and CDR2 as YSLEER. Trimming pared 1 base from V and 0 bases from J, leaving 6 bases between. In nucleotides, the CDR3 is TGCGCCAGCAGCCAAGGACTACCGAACACCGGGGAGCTGTTTTTT. Translation: CASSQGLPNTGELFF.

This clone was found once. V and J are TRBV5-1 and TRBJ2-1, with 10 bases that match TRBD2. The junction had 9 bases not matched to a gene; V was cut back by 0 bases and J by 9 bases. The CDR3 runs 16 residues. From germline, CDR1 is SGHRS and CDR2 YFSETQ. CDR3 in amino acids: CASSLAPGSGRSEQFF. In nucleotides, the CDR3 is TGCGCCAGCAGCTTGGCCCCGGGTAGCGGGAGGAGTGAGCAGTTCTTC. The whole variable domain, filled in from reference TRBV5-1 and TRBJ2-1, reads KAGVTQTPRYLIKTRGQQVTLSCSPISGHRSVSWYQQTPGQGLQFLFEYFSETQRNKGNFPGRFSGRQFSNSRSEMNVSTLELGDSALYLCASSLAPGSGRSEQFFGPGTRLTVL.

The V call is TRBV3-1 (or the pseudogene TRBV3-2), the J call TRBJ2-7; tentatively, D is TRBD1 (6 bases). CDR1 is LGHDT and CDR2 is YNNKEL in the germline V gene (reference sequence). The V gene lost 4 bases and the J gene lost 3 bases, with 10 bases spanning the gap. This CDR3 has 13 amino acids. The CDR3 spells CASSLGDNYEQYF. The CDR3 coding sequence is TGTGCCAGCAGCCTCGGGGACAACTACGAGCAGTACTTC.

V and J are TRBV6-5 and TRBJ2-5; D is tentatively TRBD1 or TRBD2 (6 bases each). There are 16 residues in the CDR3. V was pared by 4 bases and J by 4 bases, with 19 bases between. Germline CDR1 MNHEY, CDR2 SVGAGI. The CDR3 spells CASSSGTRTTGETQYF. The CDR3 nucleotides read TGTGCCAGCAGTTCCGGGACACGGACTACGGGAGAGACCCAGTACTTC.

The chain combines TRBV4-3 with TRBJ1-6; TRBD1 aligns across 7 bases. V trimming: 0 bases; J trimming: 8 bases; junction bases outside the gene matches: 7. CDR3 length: 16 amino acids. Germline CDR1 and CDR2: LGHNA and YSLEER. The DNA of the CDR3 is TGCGCCAGCAGCCAAGATGGGTCAGGGGGGTATTCACCCCTCCACTTT. Translation: CASSQDGSGGYSPLHF.

V usage is TRBV7-3 and J usage is TRBJ1-1; TRBD1 might be the D (5 bases). V lost 3 bases and J lost 2, with 10 bases in between. The CDR3 totals 14 residues. Per the germline V gene, CDR1 is SGHTA and CDR2 is FQGTGA. CDR3 DNA sequence: TGTGCCAGCAGCTTGGCCAGGGAAAACACTGAAGCTTTCTTT. Amino acids: CASSLARENTEAFF. Complete variable domain (other parts from reference TRBV7-3 and TRBJ1-1): GAGVSQTPSNKVTEKGKYVELRCDPISGHTALYWYRQSLGQGPEFLIYFQGTGAADDSGLPNDRFFAVRPEGSVSTLKIQRTERGDSAVYLCASSLARENTEAFFGQGTRLTVV.

The chain uses TRBV28 and TRBJ1-1; no clear D gene. Germline values: CDR1 MDHEN, CDR2 SYDVKM. The V end was cut by 3 bases, the J end by 6 bases, with 8 bases between. The CDR3 loop spans 12 amino acids. The CDR3 protein is CASSFRRAEAFF. CDR3 nucleotide sequence: TGTGCCAGCAGTTTCCGTAGGGCTGAAGCTTTCTTT.

V usage is TRBV18 and J usage is TRBJ1-5; possible D gene TRBD1, 5 bases. The CDR3 extends over 13 amino acids. Germline assignment: CDR1 KGHSH and CDR2 LQKENI. V lost 6 bases and J 4 bases, leaving 10 bases between the germline ends. The CDR3 bases are TGTGCCAGCTCCCGAGAGGGGAATCAGCCCCAGCATTTT. Translation: CASSREGNQPQHF.

This clone was counted once. This rearrangement joins TRBV28 to TRBJ1-2; TRBD1 might be the D (6 bases). This CDR3 contains 15 residues. CDR1 is MDHEN and CDR2 is SYDVKM in the germline V gene. V was cut by 3 bases and J by 1 base, with 12 bases left in between. The CDR3 reads CASSLGYRVNYGYTF. DNA for the CDR3: TGTGCCAGCAGTTTGGGATACAGGGTTAACTATGGCTACACCTTC.

This clone has a single count. The chain has TRBV25-1 and TRBJ1-1, with D perhaps matching TRBD1 (5 bases). The length of the CDR3 is 12 residues. Germline values: CDR1 MGHDK, CDR2 SYGVNS. V was trimmed by 6 bases and J by 6 bases, leaving 11 bases between them. The CDR3 coding sequence is TGTGCCAGCAGGGGGGGTACAGCTGAAGCTTTCTTT. Its protein is CASRGGTAEAFF.

The V and J genes are TRBV18 and TRBJ2-2, with D possibly TRBD1 on 6 matching bases. The CDR3 totals 14 residues. From germline, CDR1 is KGHSH and CDR2 LQKENI. V shed 5 bases and J shed 4 bases, with 11 bases lying between them. CDR3 coding DNA: TGTGCCAGCTCATCTACAGGGACCACCGGGGAGCTGTTTTTT. Amino acid sequence: CASSSTGTTGELFF.

The chain has TRBV13 and TRBJ1-2; D is perhaps TRBD1 (5 bases). Germline V gene lookup returns CDR1 PRHDT and CDR2 FYEKMQ (reference sequence). The CDR3 loop spans 15 amino acids. Deletions cut 5 bases from V and 2 bases from J, with 15 bases between. The chain's CDR3 is CASSPMIRVNYGYTF. CDR3 sequence (DNA): TGTGCCAGCAGCCCAATGATCAGGGTCAACTATGGCTACACCTTC.

This sequence joins TRBV2 and TRBJ2-3; possibly TRBD1 for D (5 bases). Germline V CDR1 and CDR2: SNHLY, FYNNEI. This CDR3 comprises 14 residues. The ends were cut back, 4 bases at V and 3 bases at J, with 11 bases in the middle. The CDR3 is CASSVGQLTDTQYF. CDR3 nucleotide sequence: TGTGCCAGCAGTGTCGGACAACTTACAGATACGCAGTATTTT.

The chain employs TRBV4-3 and TRBJ2-1; 8 bases line up with TRBD2. This CDR3 contains 15 residues. Trimming cost V 3 bases and J 4 bases; bases outside gene matches: 5. The V gene's germline CDR1 is LGHNA and CDR2 YSLEER. The CDR3 DNA follows: TGCGCCAGCAGCCAGGGTTTAGCGGGGTACAATGAGCAGTTCTTC. Its protein is CASSQGLAGYNEQFF.

The chain employs TRBV30 and TRBJ1-1; a possible D gene is TRBD1 (6 bases). This CDR3 is 16 amino acids long. Germline V gene lookup returns CDR1 GTSNPN and CDR2 SVGIG (reference sequence). The V and J ends lost 2 bases and 4 bases respectively, with 20 bases between them. DNA for the CDR3: TGTGCCTGGAGTCCCCGAGCAGGGGCCGTCGGCACTGAAGCTTTCTTT. This sequence encodes CAWSPRAGAVGTEAFF.

This clone was seen a single time. V and J are TRBV5-6 and TRBJ2-5; 11 positions match TRBD1. With 4 bases clipped from V and 5 bases from J, the junction kept 7 bases outside the gene matches. The germline gives CDR1 SGHDT, CDR2 YYEEEE. The length of the CDR3 is 15 residues. CDR3 nucleotides: TGTGCCAGCAGCAAGGACAGGGGGCAAGGGGAGACCCAGTACTTC. This codes for CASSKDRGQGETQYF.

This clone has a handful of counts. The CDR3 region is CASSLPGAGGLAGLYEQYF. As DNA, the CDR3 is TGTGCCAGCAGCCTCCCAGGGGCAGGGGGACTAGCGGGGCTCTACGAGCAGTACTTC. The chain uses TRBV7-2 and TRBJ2-7, with TRBD2 matching 13 bases. Germline V gene lookup returns CDR1 SGHTA and CDR2 FQGNSA. This CDR3 is 19 amino acids long. Trimming cost V 5 bases and J 3 bases; bases outside gene matches: 16.

The genes are TRBV19 and TRBJ2-4, with 8 bases aligning to TRBD2. The V and J ends lost 3 bases and 1 base, in that order; junction bases with no gene match: 5. The CDR3 is 16 residues long. Germline assignment: CDR1 LNHDA and CDR2 SQIVND (reference sequence). This CDR3 is CASSIGEREAKNIQYF. The DNA for the CDR3 is TGTGCCAGTAGTATTGGGGAGCGGGAGGCCAAAAACATTCAGTACTTC.

The chain has TRBV29-1 and TRBJ2-1; 8 positions agree with TRBD1. The germline V gene encodes CDR1 SQVTM and CDR2 ANQGSEA. The length of the CDR3 is 14 residues. Trimming at V came to 4 bases and at J to 12 bases, leaving 14 bases not matched to a gene. CDR3 sequence (DNA): TGCAGCGTTGCCCCAGGGGGCGAGCTTCTAGCGCAGTTCTTC. Its protein is CSVAPGGELLAQFF.

This clone was observed a handful of times. CDR3 in amino acids: CASSPTGRSTEAFF. The CDR3 DNA reads TGTGCCAGCTCACCGACAGGGCGTTCCACTGAAGCTTTCTTT. The genes are TRBV18 and TRBJ1-1; the match to TRBD1 covers 7 bases. The CDR3 runs 14 residues. The V gene's germline CDR1 is KGHSH and CDR2 LQKENI. After removal of 3 bases from V and 4 bases from J, the junction contained 5 bases not matched to a gene.

The rearrangement joins TRBV4-3 to TRBJ2-3; D ambiguous. This CDR3 region has 15 residues. Germline CDR1 LGHNA, CDR2 YSLEER. V shed 0 bases and J shed 4 bases, with 11 bases lying between them. The CDR3 protein is CASSQDLASADTQYF. The CDR3 DNA follows: TGCGCCAGCAGCCAAGATTTAGCCAGTGCAGATACGCAGTATTTT.

A note on this clone: Because it lacks the conserved phenylalanine or tryptophan at the end, this CDR3 is likely a read error. The limits of the CDR3 on the DNA are not certain, so only TCRdb's listed CDR3 is given. CDR3 in amino acids: CASSLAEGPGTATLG. This chain joins TRBV5-5 and TRBJ1-2; TRBD1 reflects the table's D call only, with no check against the DNA. The CDR3 is 15 amino acids long, termini counted. Looked up from germline, CDR1 is SGHKS and CDR2 is YYEKEE (reference sequence).

The rearrangement links TRBV6-1 to TRBJ1-1, with 7 bases lining up with TRBD1. Germline V gene lookup returns CDR1 MNHNS and CDR2 SASEGT. V shed 0 bases and J 3 bases; nucleotides not matched to a gene: 13. This CDR3 has 18 residues. Here the CDR3 DNA reads TGTGCCAGCAGTGAAGCGCTCAACCCAGACAGGGCGGACACTGAAGCTTTCTTT. Amino acid sequence: CASSEALNPDRADTEAFF.